This T cell receptor (beta chain) was recorded in a study of blood T cell repertoires in COVID-19. Turning to the study itself: The origin of the acute and convalescent COVID-19 samples was the United States, Italy and Spain.

Generated by immunoSEQ multiplex PCR, the TCRdb table keeps only in-frame clones and is missing some. The data contain under 300,000 clones, roughly 90% of them seen just once; the ten biggest clones take up less than 15%. Seattle's cohort entered during active infection and was followed longitudinally. This clonotype was obtained from a woman in her twenties or thirties with COVID-19, enrolled during active disease. The sample comprised peripheral blood.

In DNA, the CDR3 is TGTGCCAGCAGCTTAGACCCAGGCTTCTATGGCTACACCTTC. This translates into CASSLDPGFYGYTF. The chain recombines TRBV7-9 with TRBJ1-2, with D uncertain. Deletions cut 1 base from V and 4 bases from J, with 10 bases between. This CDR3 has 14 residues. The germline gives CDR1 SEHNR, CDR2 FQNEAQ (reference sequence).